This T cell receptor beta chain was obtained from a study of shared clonotypes between healthy human individuals (dated by TCRdb to the early 2020s). At the level of the whole study: A few men and two women, aged 18 to 49 years, made up the cohort. Leukapheresis yielded between about 0.9 and 10 billion PBMCs per donor. Per donor, three plates each were used for CD4 naive and CD4 memory, two for CD8 naive, and one for CD8 memory. Different laboratories and diverse techniques were used to prepare libraries and sequence TCR repertoires, to increase sequencing depth and limit assay-specific biases. The study deeply sequenced blood TCR repertoires of five healthy adults to estimate repertoire size and the extent of clonotype sharing between individuals.

Using the deep immunoSEQ assay, TCR CDR3 regions were amplified from genomic DNA by multiplex PCR. For each cell subset, the extracted genomic DNA was distributed evenly across all wells of several immunoSEQ 96-well plates, and each plate served as one replicate. Each replicate PCR for sorted subsets received approximately 220 ng genomic DNA, equal to tens of thousands of T cell genomes. Purified libraries were quantified with a Qubit 3.0 fluorometer, sized on a Bioanalyzer 2100, and re-quantified with the KAPA Library Quantification kit. Every immunoSEQ 96-well plate was sequenced on a separate single-read 150-cycle Illumina NextSeq 550 flow cell. Per the authors' processing: Because only junctional sequences without quality scores were contained in the immunoSEQ output, filtering matching that applied to full-length reads could not be performed. To assign V/J genes and CDR3, sequences were annotated using PyIR, a Python wrapper for IgBLAST v1.9, with IMGT germline references. Reads with weak V/J assignments (E-value above 1e-6), missing CDR3, stop codons, out-of-frame junctions, or ambiguous translated residues were removed. V3J clonotypes were defined as sequences sharing an identical inferred V gene, J gene, and CDR3 amino acid sequence. To compute the percentage overlap between repertoires, the number of shared unique clonotypes was divided by the size of the smaller repertoire. RTK rarefaction, the Chao1 estimator, and Recon v2.1 estimates of unobserved clonotypes were used to assess repertoire richness. Generation probabilities for all TCRbeta clonotypes obtained by the gDNA method from a few donors were computed using OLGA. TCRdb limited this immuneACCESS table to in-frame rearrangements with V and J called. A share of clones is missing; checked studies link under half to unresolved V genes, and the rest is unexplained. V and J calls and clone size follow that table, whereas D and trimming were derived from the DNA. This sample lists around 2,000,000 clones; approximately 94% were detected once. In total, the top ten clones hold 1.2% of the sample.

Comments on this clone: Its antigen specificity is not known. Base qualities are not recorded, but no much larger clone differs from it by a single base.

CD8 naive samples were obtained by positive selection for CCR7 among CD45RO-negative cells, yielding a CD45RA+CCR7+ population from which TemRA cells were excluded. Healthy HIV-negative adults with no recently reported acute infections or vaccinations were included as donors. Every donor was a Caucasian adult living in Nashville, Tennessee, USA. Blood was collected by leukapheresis, and PBMCs were isolated by Ficoll-Histopaque density gradient centrifugation and then cryopreserved in liquid nitrogen vapor phase. Analytical flow cytometry was used to check the purity and quantity of each magnetically sorted T cell population. From each sorted fraction, genomic DNA was isolated and quantified by UV absorbance on a Nanodrop 2000c. The germline ends are 16 bases apart after V is trimmed by 8 bases and J by 8 bases. Including cysteine and phenylalanine, the CDR3 has 13 amino acids. This entry keeps only the CDR3 DNA: 39 bases, framed from base 1. The germline V gene encodes CDR1 SNHLY and CDR2 FYNNEI.

On the study overall, not on this receptor specifically: Based on pairwise subsampling, the degree of clonotype sharing among donors was expected to be affected by sequencing depth. The small number of donors limited the genetic and exposure-history diversity represented. Estimated clonotype richness was generally larger for naive than for memory subsets. Even with the large sequencing depth, rarefaction of the sorted-subset datasets indicated that sequencing was incomplete. Compared with non-shared clonotypes, the clonotypes found in all four sorted-subset donors had higher generation probabilities. When four donors were compared, the shared fraction of clonotypes was around 5% for naive CD4, roughly 3.3% for naive CD8, 2% to 2.5% for memory CD4, and less than 0.5% for memory CD8. Sampling was limited to blood, and TCR repertoires in tissue likely differ from TCR repertoires in blood.

The sample comprised naive CD8+ T cells sorted from blood. This sample's cell subset or site label indicates: CD45RA+CCR7+. This receptor chain uses TRBV2 and TRBJ2-4; the D region possibly corresponds to TRBD1 (5 bases align). The source is a man younger than 35 in good health. The bases are TGTGCCAGCCGTGGCAGGGTAGTATACATTCAGTACTTC. This is translated as CASRGRVVYIQYF.